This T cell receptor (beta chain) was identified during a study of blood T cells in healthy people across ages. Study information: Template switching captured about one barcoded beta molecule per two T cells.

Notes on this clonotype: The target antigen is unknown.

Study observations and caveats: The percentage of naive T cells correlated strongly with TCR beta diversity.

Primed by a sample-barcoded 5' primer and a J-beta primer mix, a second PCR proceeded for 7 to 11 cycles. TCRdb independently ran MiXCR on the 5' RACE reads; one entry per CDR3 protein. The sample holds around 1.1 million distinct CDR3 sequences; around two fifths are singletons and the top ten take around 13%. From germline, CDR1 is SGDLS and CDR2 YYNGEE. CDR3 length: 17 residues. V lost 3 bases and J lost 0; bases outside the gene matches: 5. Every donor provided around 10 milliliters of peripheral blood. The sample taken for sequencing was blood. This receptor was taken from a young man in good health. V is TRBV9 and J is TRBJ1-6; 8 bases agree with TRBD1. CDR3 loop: CASSGGQDSSYNSPLHF. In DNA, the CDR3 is TGTGCCAGCAGCGGGGGACAGGATAGCTCCTATAATTCACCCCTCCACTTT.